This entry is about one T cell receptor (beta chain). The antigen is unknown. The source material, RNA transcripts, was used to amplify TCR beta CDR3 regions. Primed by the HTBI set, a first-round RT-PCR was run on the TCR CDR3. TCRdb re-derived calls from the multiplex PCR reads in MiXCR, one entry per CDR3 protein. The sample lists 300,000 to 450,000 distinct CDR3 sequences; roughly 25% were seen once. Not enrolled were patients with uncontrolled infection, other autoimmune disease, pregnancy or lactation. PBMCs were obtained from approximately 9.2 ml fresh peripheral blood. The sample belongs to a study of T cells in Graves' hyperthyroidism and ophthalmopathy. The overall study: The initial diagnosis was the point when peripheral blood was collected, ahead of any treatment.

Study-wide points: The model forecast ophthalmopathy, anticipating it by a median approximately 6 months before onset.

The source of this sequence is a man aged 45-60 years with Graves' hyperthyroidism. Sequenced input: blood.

In DNA, the CDR3 is TGTGCCAGCAGCCGAGGGGACAGGGGTCATGAGACCCAGTACTTC. Its protein product is CASSRGDRGHETQYF. The genes are TRBV7-3 and TRBJ2-5, with 10 nucleotides matching TRBD1. The CDR3 consists of 15 residues. J lost 5 bases, V lost 5 bases, and 8 bases had no gene match. Germline V lookup: CDR1 SGHTA, CDR2 FQGTGA.